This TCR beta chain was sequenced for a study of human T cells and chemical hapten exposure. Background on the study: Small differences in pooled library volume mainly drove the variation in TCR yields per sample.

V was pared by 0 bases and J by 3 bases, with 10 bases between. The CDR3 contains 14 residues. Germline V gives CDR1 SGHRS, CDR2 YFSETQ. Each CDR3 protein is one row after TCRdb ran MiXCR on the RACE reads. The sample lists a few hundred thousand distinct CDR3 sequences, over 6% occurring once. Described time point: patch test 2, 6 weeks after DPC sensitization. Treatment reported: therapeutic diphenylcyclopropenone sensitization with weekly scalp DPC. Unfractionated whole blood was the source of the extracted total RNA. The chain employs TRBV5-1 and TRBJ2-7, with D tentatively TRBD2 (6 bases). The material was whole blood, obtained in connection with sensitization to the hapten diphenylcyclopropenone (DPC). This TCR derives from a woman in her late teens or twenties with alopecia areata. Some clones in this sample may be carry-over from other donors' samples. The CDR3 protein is CASSLARGSYEQYF. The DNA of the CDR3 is TGCGCCAGCAGCTTGGCGCGGGGCAGCTACGAGCAGTACTTC.